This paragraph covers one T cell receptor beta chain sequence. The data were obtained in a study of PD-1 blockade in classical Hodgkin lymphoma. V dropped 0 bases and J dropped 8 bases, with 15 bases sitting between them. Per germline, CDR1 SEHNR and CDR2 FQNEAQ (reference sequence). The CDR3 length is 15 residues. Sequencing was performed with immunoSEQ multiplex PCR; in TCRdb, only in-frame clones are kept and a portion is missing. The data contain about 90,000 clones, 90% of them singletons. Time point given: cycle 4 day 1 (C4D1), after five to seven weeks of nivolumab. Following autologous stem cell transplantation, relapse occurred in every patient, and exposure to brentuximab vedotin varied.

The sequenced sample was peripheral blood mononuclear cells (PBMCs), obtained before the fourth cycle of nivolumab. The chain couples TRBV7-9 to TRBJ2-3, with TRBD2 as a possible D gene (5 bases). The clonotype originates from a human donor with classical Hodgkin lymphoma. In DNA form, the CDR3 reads TGTGCCAGCAGCTTAGCCGGGGTGCTTCGGGGTACGCAGTATTTT. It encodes CASSLAGVLRGTQYF.